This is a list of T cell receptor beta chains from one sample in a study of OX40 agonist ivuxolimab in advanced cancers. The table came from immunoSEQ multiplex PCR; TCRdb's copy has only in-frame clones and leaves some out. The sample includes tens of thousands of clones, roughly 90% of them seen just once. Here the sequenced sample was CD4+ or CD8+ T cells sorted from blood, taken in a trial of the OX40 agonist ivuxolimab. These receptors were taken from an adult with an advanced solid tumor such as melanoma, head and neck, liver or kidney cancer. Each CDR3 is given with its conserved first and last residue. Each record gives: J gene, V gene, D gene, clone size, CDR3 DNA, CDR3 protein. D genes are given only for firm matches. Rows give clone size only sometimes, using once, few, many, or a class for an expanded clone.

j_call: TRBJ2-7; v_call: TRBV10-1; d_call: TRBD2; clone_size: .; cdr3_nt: TGCGCCAGCAGTGCAACTAGCGGGGGCTCCTACGAGCAGTACTTC; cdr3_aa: CASSATSGGSYEQYF
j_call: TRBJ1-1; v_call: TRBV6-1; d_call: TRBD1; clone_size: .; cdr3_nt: TGTGCCAGCAGTGAAGCTCCGGACAGGGGCACTGAAGCTTTCTTT; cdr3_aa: CASSEAPDRGTEAFF
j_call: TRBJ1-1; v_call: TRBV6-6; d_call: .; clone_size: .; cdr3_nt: TGTGCCAGCTCTCAAGGGCAGAACACTGAAGCTTTCTTT; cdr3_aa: CASSQGQNTEAFF
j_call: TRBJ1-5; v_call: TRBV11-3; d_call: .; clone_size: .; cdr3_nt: TGTGCCAGCAGCCCGGGGGCAGGGGGCAATCAGCCCCAGCATTTT; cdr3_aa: CASSPGAGGNQPQHF
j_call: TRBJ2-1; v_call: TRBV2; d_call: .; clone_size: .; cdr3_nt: TGTGCCAGCGGGGGGAGCGTGTACAATGAGCAGTTCTTC; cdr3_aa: CASGGSVYNEQFF
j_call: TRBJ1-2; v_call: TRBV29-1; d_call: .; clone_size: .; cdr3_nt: TGCAGCGTTGTACCAGAATACTCCTATGGCTACACCTTC; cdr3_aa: CSVVPEYSYGYTF
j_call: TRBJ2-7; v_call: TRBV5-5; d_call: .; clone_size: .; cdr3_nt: TGTGCCAGCAGCTTGGAGGCAGACTACGAGCAGTACTTC; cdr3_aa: CASSLEADYEQYF
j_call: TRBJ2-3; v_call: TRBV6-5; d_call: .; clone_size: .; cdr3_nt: TGTGCCAGCAGTTACACCGGACCCCCAGATACGCAGTATTTT; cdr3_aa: CASSYTGPPDTQYF
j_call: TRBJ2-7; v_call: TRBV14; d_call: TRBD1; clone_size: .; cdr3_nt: TGTGCCAGCAGCATGACAGGGGGCTACGAGCAGTACTTC; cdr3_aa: CASSMTGGYEQYF
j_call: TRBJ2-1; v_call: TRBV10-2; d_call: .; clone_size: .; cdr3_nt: TGCGCCAGCACTCATGGCGGCGGGTCCTACAATGAGCAGTTCTTC; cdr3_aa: CASTHGGGSYNEQFF
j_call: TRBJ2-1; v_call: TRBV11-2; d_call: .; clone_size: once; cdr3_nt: TGTGCCAGCAGCTTTGGAGGGGACAGTTCTTGGTTCTTC; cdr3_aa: CASSFGGDSSWFF
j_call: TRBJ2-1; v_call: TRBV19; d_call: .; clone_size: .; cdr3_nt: TGTGCCAGTAGTATTTTAACGACAGTCCATGAGCAGTTCTTC; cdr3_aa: CASSILTTVHEQFF
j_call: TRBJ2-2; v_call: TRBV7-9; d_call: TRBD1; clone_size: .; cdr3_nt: TGTGCCAGCAGCTATATCCGGGACAGGGGGACCGGGGAGCTGTTTTTT; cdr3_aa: CASSYIRDRGTGELFF
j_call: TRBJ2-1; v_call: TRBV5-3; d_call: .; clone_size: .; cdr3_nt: TGTGCCAGAAGCTTGCCCGCCGGGGATGAGCAGTTCTTC; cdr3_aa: CARSLPAGDEQFF
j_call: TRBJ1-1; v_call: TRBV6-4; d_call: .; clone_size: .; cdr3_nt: TGTGCCAGCAGTGACTCAGGCTGGGGGAGGAACACTGAAGCTTTCTTT; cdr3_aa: CASSDSGWGRNTEAFF
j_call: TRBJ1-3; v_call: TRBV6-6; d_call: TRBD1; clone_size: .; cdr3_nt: TGTGCCAGCAGCCAAACGGGACAGGATGGAAACACCATATATTTT; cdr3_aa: CASSQTGQDGNTIYF
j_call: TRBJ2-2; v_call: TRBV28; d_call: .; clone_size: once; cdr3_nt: TGTGCCAGCAGTTTTTCCCGCACCGGGGAGCTGTTTTTT; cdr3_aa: CASSFSRTGELFF
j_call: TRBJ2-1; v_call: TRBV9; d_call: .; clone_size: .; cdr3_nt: TGTGCCAGCAGCGTATCCGTCTACAATGAGCAGTTCTTC; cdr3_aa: CASSVSVYNEQFF
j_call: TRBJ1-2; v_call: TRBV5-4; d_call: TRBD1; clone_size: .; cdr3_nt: TGTGCCAGCAGCTTGGGACAGGGGGCAGTGGATGGCTACACCTTC; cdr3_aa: CASSLGQGAVDGYTF
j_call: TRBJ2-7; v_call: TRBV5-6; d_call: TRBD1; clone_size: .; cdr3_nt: TGTGCCAGCAGCTGGGGGACAGGGAACGAGCAGTACTTC; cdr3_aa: CASSWGTGNEQYF
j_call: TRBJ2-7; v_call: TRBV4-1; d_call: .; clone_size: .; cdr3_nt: TGCGCCAGCAGCCAAGATCCCGCGGTAGGCGTAAGCTACGAGCAGTACTTC; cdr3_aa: CASSQDPAVGVSYEQYF
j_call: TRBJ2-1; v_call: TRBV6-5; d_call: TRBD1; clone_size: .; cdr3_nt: TGTGCCAGCAGTTATGGGTGGGGACAGGAGTACAATGAGCAGTTCTTC; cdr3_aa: CASSYGWGQEYNEQFF
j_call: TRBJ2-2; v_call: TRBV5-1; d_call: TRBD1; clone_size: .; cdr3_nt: TGCGCCAGCAGCTCTGAGGGGACAGGGGTCGTAGGGGAGACCGGGGAGCTGTTTTTT; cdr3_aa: CASSSEGTGVVGETGELFF